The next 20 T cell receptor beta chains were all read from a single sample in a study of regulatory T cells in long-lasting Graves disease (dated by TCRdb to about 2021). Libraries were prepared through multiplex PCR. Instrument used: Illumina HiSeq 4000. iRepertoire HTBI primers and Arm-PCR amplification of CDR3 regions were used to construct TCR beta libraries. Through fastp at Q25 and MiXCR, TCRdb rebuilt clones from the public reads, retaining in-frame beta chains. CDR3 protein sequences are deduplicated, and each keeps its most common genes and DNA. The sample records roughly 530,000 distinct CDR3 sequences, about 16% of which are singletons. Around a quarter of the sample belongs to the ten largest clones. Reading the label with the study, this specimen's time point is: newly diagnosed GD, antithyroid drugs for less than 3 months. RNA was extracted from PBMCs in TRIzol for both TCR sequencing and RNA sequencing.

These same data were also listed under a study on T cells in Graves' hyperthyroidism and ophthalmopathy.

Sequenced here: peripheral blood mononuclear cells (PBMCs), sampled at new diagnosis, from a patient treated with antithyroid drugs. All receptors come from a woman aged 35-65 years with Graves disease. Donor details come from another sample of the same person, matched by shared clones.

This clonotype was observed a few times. The CDR3, as DNA: TGCGCCAGCAGCTTGGTGGCAGGGGGCTATCAGCCCCAGCATTTT. Its protein product is CASSLVAGGYQPQHF. This chain connects TRBV5-1 to TRBJ1-5, with 8 bases matching TRBD1. Trimming took 0 bases from V and 5 from J; bases not matched to a gene: 4. This CDR3 is 15 amino acids long. Per germline, CDR1 SGHRS and CDR2 YFSETQ.

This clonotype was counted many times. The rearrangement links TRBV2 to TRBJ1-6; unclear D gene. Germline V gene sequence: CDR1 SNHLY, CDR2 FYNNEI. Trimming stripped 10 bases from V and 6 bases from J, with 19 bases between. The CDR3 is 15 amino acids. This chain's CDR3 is CATEVSDTSNSPLHF. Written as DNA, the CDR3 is TGTGCCACCGAAGTATCAGACACCTCTAATTCACCCCTCCACTTT.

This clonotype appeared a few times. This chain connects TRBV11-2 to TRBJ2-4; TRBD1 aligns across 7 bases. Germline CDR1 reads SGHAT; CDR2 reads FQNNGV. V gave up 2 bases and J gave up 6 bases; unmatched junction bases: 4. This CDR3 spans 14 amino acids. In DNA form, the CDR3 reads TGTGCCAGCAGCTTAACAGGGGCAATAAACATTCAGTACTTC. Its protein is CASSLTGAINIQYF.

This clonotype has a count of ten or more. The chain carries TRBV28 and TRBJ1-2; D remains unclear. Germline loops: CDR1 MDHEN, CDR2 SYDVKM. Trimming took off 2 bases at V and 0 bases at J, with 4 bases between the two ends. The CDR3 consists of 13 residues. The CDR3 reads CASSLLTNYGYTF. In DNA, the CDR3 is TGTGCCAGCAGTTTACTTACTAACTATGGCTACACCTTC.

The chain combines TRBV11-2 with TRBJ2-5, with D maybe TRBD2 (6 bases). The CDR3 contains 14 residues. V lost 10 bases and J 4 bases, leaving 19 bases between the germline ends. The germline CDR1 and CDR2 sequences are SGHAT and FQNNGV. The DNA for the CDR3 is TGTGCCACGACCGGGTGGGCGGGAACAGAGACCCAGTACTTC. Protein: CATTGWAGTETQYF. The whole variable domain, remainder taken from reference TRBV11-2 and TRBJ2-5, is EAGVAQSPRYKIIEKRQSVAFWCNPISGHATLYWYQQILGQGPKLLIQFQNNGVVDDSQLPKDRFSAERLKGVDSTLKIQPAKLEDSAVYLCATTGWAGTETQYFGPGTRLLVL.

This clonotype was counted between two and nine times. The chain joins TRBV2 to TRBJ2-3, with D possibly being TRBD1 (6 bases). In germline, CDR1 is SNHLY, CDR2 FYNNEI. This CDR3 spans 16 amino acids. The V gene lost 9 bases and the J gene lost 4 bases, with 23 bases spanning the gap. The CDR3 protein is CASKTQGLGLSDTQYF. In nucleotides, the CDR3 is TGTGCCAGTAAGACGCAGGGGCTCGGGTTATCAGATACGCAGTATTTT.

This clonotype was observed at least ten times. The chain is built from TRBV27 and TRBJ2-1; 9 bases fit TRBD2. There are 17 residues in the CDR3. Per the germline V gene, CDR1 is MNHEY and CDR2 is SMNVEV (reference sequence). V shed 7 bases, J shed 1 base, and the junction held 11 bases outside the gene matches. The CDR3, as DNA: TGTGCCAGCAAAGTTAGCGGGGGCATTCGGTCCTACAATGAGCAGTTCTTC. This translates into CASKVSGGIRSYNEQFF.

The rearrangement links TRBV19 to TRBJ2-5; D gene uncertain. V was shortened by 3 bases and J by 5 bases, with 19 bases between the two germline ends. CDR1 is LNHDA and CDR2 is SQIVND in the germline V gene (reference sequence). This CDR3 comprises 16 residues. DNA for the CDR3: TGTGCCAGTAGTATGGAAGAGACACATATTTTTGAGACCCAGTACTTC. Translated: CASSMEETHIFETQYF.

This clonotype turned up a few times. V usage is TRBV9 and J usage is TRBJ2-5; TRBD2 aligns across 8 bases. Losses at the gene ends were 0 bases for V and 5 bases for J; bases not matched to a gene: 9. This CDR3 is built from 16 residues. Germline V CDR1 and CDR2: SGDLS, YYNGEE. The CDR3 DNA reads TGTGCCAGCAGCGTAGGGCCTGCGGGGGGAGGCGAGACCCAGTACTTC. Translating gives CASSVGPAGGGETQYF.

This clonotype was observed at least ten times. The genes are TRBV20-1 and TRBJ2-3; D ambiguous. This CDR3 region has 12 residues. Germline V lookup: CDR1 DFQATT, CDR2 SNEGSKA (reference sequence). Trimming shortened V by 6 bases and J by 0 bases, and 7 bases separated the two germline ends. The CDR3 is CSAALSTDTQYF. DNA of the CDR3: TGCAGTGCCGCGCTGAGCACAGATACGCAGTATTTT.

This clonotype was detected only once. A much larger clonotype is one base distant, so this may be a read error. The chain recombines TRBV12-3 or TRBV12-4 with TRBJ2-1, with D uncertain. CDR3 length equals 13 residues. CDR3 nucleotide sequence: TGTGCCAGCACCCTGAACCCCTACAATGAGCGGTTCTTC. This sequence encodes CASTLNPYNERFF.

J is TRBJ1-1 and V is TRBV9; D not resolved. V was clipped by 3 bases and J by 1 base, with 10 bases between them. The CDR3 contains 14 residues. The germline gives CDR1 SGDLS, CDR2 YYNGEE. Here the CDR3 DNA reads TGTGCCAGCAGCGGCGGACGGGAGAACACTGAAGCTTTCTTT. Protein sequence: CASSGGRENTEAFF.

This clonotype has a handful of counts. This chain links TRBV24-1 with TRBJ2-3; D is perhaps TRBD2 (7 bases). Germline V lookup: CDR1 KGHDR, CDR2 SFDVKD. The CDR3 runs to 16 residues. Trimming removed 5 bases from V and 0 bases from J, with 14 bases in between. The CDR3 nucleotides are TGTGCCACCAGTGGGGGGGGCCTAACTAGCACAGATACGCAGTATTTT. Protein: CATSGGGLTSTDTQYF.

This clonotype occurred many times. CDR3 sequence: CASSLRDETQYF. In DNA, the CDR3 is TGCGCCAGCAGCTTGAGGGACGAGACCCAGTACTTC. The V call is TRBV5-1, the J call TRBJ2-5, with D perhaps TRBD1 or TRBD2 (5 bases each). With 1 base removed from V and 5 bases from J, the gap between germline ends came to 6 bases. The CDR3 consists of 12 residues. Germline V lookup: CDR1 SGHRS, CDR2 YFSETQ.

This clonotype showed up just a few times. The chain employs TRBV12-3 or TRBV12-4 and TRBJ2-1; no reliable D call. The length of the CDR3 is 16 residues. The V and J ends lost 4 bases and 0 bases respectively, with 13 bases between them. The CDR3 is CASSYPLRSSYNEQFF. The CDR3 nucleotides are TGTGCCAGCAGTTACCCCCTGCGGAGCTCCTACAATGAGCAGTTCTTC.

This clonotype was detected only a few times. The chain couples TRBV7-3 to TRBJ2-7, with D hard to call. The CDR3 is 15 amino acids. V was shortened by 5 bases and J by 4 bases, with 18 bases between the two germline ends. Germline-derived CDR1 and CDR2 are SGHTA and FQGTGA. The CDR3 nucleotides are TGTGCCAGCAGCCCTGGTACCACATTGGGGTACGAGCAGTACTTC. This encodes CASSPGTTLGYEQYF.

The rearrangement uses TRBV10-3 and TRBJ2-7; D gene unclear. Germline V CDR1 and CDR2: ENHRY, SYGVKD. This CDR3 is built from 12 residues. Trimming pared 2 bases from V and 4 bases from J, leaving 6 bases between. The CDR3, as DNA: TGTGCCATCAGTGAGGGGGTGTACGAGCAGTACTTC. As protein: CAISEGVYEQYF.

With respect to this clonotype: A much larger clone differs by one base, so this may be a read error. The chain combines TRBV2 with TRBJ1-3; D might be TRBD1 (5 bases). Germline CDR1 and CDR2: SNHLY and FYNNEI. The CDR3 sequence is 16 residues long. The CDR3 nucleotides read TGTGCCAGCAGCATAGATACAGGAAGCTCTGGAAGCACCATATATTTT. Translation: CASSIDTGSSGSTIYF.

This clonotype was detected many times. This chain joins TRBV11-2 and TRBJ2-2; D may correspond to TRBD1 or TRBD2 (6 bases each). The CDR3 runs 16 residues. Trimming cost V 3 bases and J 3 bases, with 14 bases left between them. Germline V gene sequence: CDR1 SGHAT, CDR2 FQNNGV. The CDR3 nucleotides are TGTGCCAGCAGCTTGAGAGGGGGGCGCGACACCGGGGAGCTGTTTTTT. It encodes CASSLRGGRDTGELFF.

CDR3: CASSIPTDTQYF. Here the CDR3 DNA reads TGTGCCAGTAGTATCCCCACAGATACGCAGTATTTT. The chain uses TRBV19 and TRBJ2-3; unclear D gene. Germline V gene lookup returns CDR1 LNHDA and CDR2 SQIVND (reference sequence). The CDR3 consists of 12 residues. V shed 3 bases and J shed 2 bases, with 3 bases lying between them.